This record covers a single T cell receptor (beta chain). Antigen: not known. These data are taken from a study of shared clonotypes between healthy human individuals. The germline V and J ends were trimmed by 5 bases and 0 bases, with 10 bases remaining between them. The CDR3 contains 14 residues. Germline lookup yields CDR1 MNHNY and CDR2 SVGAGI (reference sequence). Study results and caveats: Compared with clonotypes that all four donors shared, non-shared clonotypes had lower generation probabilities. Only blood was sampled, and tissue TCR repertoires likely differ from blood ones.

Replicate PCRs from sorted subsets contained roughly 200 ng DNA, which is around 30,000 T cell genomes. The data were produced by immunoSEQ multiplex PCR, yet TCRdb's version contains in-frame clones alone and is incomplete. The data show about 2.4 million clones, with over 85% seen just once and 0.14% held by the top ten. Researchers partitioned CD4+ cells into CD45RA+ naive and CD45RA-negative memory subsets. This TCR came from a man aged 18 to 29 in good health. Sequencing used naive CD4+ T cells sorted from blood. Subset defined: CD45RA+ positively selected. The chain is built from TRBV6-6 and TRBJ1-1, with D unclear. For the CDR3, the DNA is TGTGCCAGCAGTCCCGTGACAATGAACACTGAAGCTTTCTTT. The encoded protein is CASSPVTMNTEAFF.